Listed below are T cell receptor beta chains from one sample, sequenced in a study of cytomegalovirus exposure and HLA in healthy donors. Data came from immunoSEQ multiplex PCR; TCRdb stores just in-frame clones and leaves some out. Altogether under 200,000 clones are present, about 81% being singletons, with the ten largest covering 2.1%. Input material: PBMCs. The source of these receptors is a woman between 18 and 29 years old in good health and CMV-seropositive. Each CDR3 is given with its conserved first and last residue. A D gene is named only where the DNA matches it firmly. Clone size appears in some rows only: once, few, many, or a class for an expanded clone.

CDR3nt	CDR3aa	v_gene	j_gene	abundance	d_gene
TGCGCCAGCAGCTTGACAGGGGGCCAATACAATGAGCAGTTCTTC	CASSLTGGQYNEQFF	TRBV5-1	TRBJ2-1	.	TRBD1
TGTGCCAGCAGCCAAGTTAGAGGTGGAAACACCATATATTTT	CASSQVRGGNTIYF	TRBV7-2	TRBJ1-3	.	.
TGCGCCAGCAGCTTGGGCGAGAATCAGCCCCAGCATTTT	CASSLGENQPQHF	TRBV5-1	TRBJ1-5	.	.
TGTGCCAGCAGTGAACTGTACAGGGATGAAAAACTGTTTTTT	CASSELYRDEKLFF	TRBV6-1	TRBJ1-4	.	.
TGTGCCACGCAACAGGGGCCCAATTCACCCCTCCACTTT	CATQQGPNSPLHF	TRBV15	TRBJ1-6	.	TRBD1
TGCGCCAGCTACTTAGTAGCGGGGGGAGGCAACGAGCAGTACTTC	CASYLVAGGGNEQYF	TRBV5-1	TRBJ2-7	.	TRBD2
TGTGCCAGCACGGGGGGTTGGGGAATGAATTCACCCCTCCACTTT	CASTGGWGMNSPLHF	TRBV6-5	TRBJ1-6	.	.
TGTGCCACCAGCAGAGAGAGGTTAACAACCAGCATGAGGTATGGCTACACCTTC	CATSRERLTTSMRYGYTF	TRBV15	TRBJ1-2	.	.
TGTGCCAGTTCCCACCGGGGGGGCACCCGCTCTGGGGCCAACGTCCTGACTTTC	CASSHRGGTRSGANVLTF	TRBV19	TRBJ2-6	.	TRBD2
TGTGCCAGCAGTTTATCGGCAGGGCTCGCCCCAGATACGCAGTATTTT	CASSLSAGLAPDTQYF	TRBV27	TRBJ2-3	.	.
TGTGCCAGCAGCTTTGACAGGTGGAATACGCAGTATTTT	CASSFDRWNTQYF	TRBV7-3	TRBJ2-3	.	.
TGCGCCAGCAGCCAAAATACAGGGGTAGATACGCAGTATTTT	CASSQNTGVDTQYF	TRBV4-3	TRBJ2-3	once	TRBD1
TGTGCCAGCAGTTACGGTACAGGGGGGAATGGCTACACCTTC	CASSYGTGGNGYTF	TRBV6-6	TRBJ1-2	.	TRBD1
TGCGCCAGCAGGAGCGGGGGCCTCCAAGAGACCCAGTACTTC	CASRSGGLQETQYF	TRBV4-1	TRBJ2-5	.	TRBD2
TGTGCCAGCAGCGTACAGGGGGCCTATGGCTACACCTTC	CASSVQGAYGYTF	TRBV7-8	TRBJ1-2	once	TRBD1
TGTGCCTCGGACCCCGGGACTTACAATGAGCAGTTCTTC	CASDPGTYNEQFF	TRBV30	TRBJ2-1	.	.
TGTGCCAGCAGCCCTGTCAGGGGCGCTAGCACAGATACGCAGTATTTT	CASSPVRGASTDTQYF	TRBV6-6	TRBJ2-3	.	.
TGTGCCTCTGGGGGGATAGCGGGGGGTCGTTCCACAGATACGCAGTATTTT	CASGGIAGGRSTDTQYF	TRBV7-2	TRBJ2-3	once	TRBD2
TGTGCCAGCAGCTTGACGGGGGGCGATGGCTACACCTTC	CASSLTGGDGYTF	TRBV2	TRBJ1-2	.	.
TGTGCCAGCAACAGACGGAATGAAAAACTGTTTTTT	CASNRRNEKLFF	TRBV2	TRBJ1-4	.	.
TGCAGCGTTGTCTTCACAGAAGAAGCTTTCTTT	CSVVFTEEAFF	TRBV29-1	TRBJ1-1	.	.
TGTGCCATCAGTCAGGGACAGGGGGCAAGCGAGCAGTACTTC	CAISQGQGASEQYF	TRBV10-3	TRBJ2-7	.	TRBD1
TGTGCCAGCAGTTACTCGACTCGGGTCTCCTACGAGCAGTACTTC	CASSYSTRVSYEQYF	TRBV6-6	TRBJ2-7	.	.
TGTGCCAGCAGCCTGATAGCAGATACGCAGTATTTT	CASSLIADTQYF	TRBV7-3	TRBJ2-3	.	.
TGCGCCAGCAGCCGCGAGGTAGCGGGGGGACCTTACCAAGAGACCCAGTACTTC	CASSREVAGGPYQETQYF	TRBV5-1	TRBJ2-5	.	TRBD2
TGTGCCAGCAGCTTAACTAGCGGGGGTAATGAGCAGTTCTTC	CASSLTSGGNEQFF	TRBV7-6	TRBJ2-1	.	TRBD2
TGCGCCAGCAGCTTGGACCCGGCAGGGGTTAATTCACCCCTCCACTTT	CASSLDPAGVNSPLHF	TRBV5-1	TRBJ1-6	few	.